The entry below gives a single T cell receptor (beta chain) sequence along with its context. These data come from a study of cytomegalovirus exposure and HLA in healthy donors. Vbeta (60) and Jbeta (13) primers were used in the PCR. Measured with immunoSEQ multiplex PCR; TCRdb has only the in-frame clones, and not every one. Of some 130,000 clones in the sample, 77% are singletons; the top ten hold roughly 4.2%. Sequencing input: PBMCs. The receptor was isolated from a male donor in good health and CMV-seropositive.

CDR3 protein: CASSPDRNYGYTF. The CDR3 coding sequence is TGTGCCAGCAGTCCGGACAGGAACTATGGCTACACCTTC. The chain joins TRBV6-6 to TRBJ1-2; 7 bases align to TRBD1. Germline lookup yields CDR1 MNHNY and CDR2 SVGAGI (reference sequence). The CDR3 is made up of 13 amino acids. V lost 5 bases, J lost 2 bases, and 2 bases stayed unmatched.